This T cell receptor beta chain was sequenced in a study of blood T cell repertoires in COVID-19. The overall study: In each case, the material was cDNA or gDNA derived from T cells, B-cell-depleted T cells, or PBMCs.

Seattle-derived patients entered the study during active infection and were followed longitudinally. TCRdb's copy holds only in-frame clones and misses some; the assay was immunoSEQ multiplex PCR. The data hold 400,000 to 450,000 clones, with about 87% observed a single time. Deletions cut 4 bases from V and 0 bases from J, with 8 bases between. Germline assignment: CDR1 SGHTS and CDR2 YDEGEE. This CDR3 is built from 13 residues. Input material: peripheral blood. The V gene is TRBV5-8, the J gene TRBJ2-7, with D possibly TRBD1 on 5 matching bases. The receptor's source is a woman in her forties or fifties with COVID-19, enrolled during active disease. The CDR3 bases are TGTGCCAGCAGCGCCGACAGCTCCTACGAGCAGTACTTC. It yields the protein CASSADSSYEQYF.